These 30 T cell receptor beta chains share one sample of origin, sequenced in a study of blood T cell repertoires in COVID-19. Here immunoSEQ multiplex PCR was the method, and the copy in TCRdb shows in-frame clones only, minus some. The sample consists of 150,000 or so clones, roughly 90% of them appearing once. The sample taken for sequencing was peripheral blood. The receptors stem from a man aged 30 to 39 with COVID-19, enrolled during active disease.

This chain connects TRBV5-6 to TRBJ2-5, with 7 bases matching TRBD1. Germline trimming cut 0 bases from V and 5 bases from J; bases unmatched to any gene: 7. In germline, CDR1 is SGHDT, CDR2 YYEEEE. This CDR3 region has 15 residues. The chain's CDR3 is CASSLGVTGRETQYF. The CDR3 DNA follows: TGTGCCAGCAGCTTGGGGGTGACAGGGCGGGAGACCCAGTACTTC.

This chain joins TRBV19 and TRBJ2-3; 7 bases agree with TRBD2. This CDR3 has 16 amino acids. V gave up 0 bases and J gave up 2 bases; unmatched junction bases: 5. Germline loops: CDR1 LNHDA, CDR2 SQIVND (reference sequence). The DNA of the CDR3 is TGTGCCAGTAGTATAGAGGCTCTAGCGGCCACAGATACGCAGTATTTT. This codes for CASSIEALAATDTQYF. The entire variable domain, with the rest obtained from reference TRBV19 and TRBJ2-3, is as follows: DGGITQSPKYLFRKEGQNVTLSCEQNLNHDAMYWYRQDPGQGLRLIYYSQIVNDFQKGDIAEGYSVSREKKESFPLTVTSAQKNPTAFYLCASSIEALAATDTQYFGPGTRLTVL.

The chain has TRBV20-1 and TRBJ1-2; no clear D. The CDR3 contains 11 residues. CDR1 and CDR2 from the germline V gene are DFQATT and SNEGSKA (reference sequence). V was clipped by 7 bases and J by 4 bases, with 10 bases between them. The CDR3 nucleotides read TGCAGTGTCAAACAGATCTATGGCTACACCTTC. This sequence encodes CSVKQIYGYTF.

V is TRBV24-1 and J is TRBJ1-5; no firm D call. CDR1 and CDR2 from the germline V gene are KGHDR and SFDVKD. The CDR3 consists of 14 residues. The V gene lost 4 bases and the J gene lost 0 bases, with 6 bases spanning the gap. This CDR3 is CATSDLYSNQPQHF. The CDR3 nucleotides are TGTGCCACCAGTGACCTTTATAGCAATCAGCCCCAGCATTTT.

The V gene is TRBV6-2 or TRBV6-3, the J gene TRBJ1-5; D perhaps matches TRBD1 (5 bases). From germline, CDR1 is MNHEY and CDR2 SVGEGT. The CDR3 has 19 residues. Trimming took 2 bases from V and 0 from J, leaving 20 bases between them. The CDR3 DNA follows: TGTGCCAGCAGTTACCCCGGGCCAGGGTATCCTTATAGCAATCAGCCCCAGCATTTT. As protein: CASSYPGPGYPYSNQPQHF.

The chain links TRBV18 to TRBJ2-6, with D maybe TRBD2 (5 bases). The CDR3 extends over 18 amino acids. Germline V lookup: CDR1 KGHSH, CDR2 LQKENI. Trimming cost V 5 bases and J 2 bases, with 19 bases left between them. For the CDR3, the DNA is TGTGCCAGCTCAATCTCCGGGAATATGAGGACTGGGGCCAACGTCCTGACTTTC. It yields the protein CASSISGNMRTGANVLTF.

This rearrangement joins TRBV5-1 to TRBJ2-1; 9 positions agree with TRBD1. Germline trimming cut 6 bases from V and 5 bases from J; bases unmatched to any gene: 9. Germline CDR1 reads SGHRS; CDR2 reads YFSETQ. CDR3 size: 15 residues. Here the CDR3 reads CASIPGTGFNNEQFF. The CDR3, as DNA: TGCGCCAGCATCCCCGGGACAGGGTTTAACAATGAGCAGTTCTTC.

Only a few counts were recorded for this clone. The rearrangement links TRBV30 to TRBJ1-5, with D possibly being TRBD1 (5 bases). From germline, CDR1 is GTSNPN and CDR2 SVGIG (reference sequence). V was trimmed by 1 base and J by 0 bases, leaving 13 bases between them. The CDR3 is 16 amino acids. CDR3 sequence (DNA): TGTGCCTGGAGTGGTTCGGCGGGGACTAGCAATCAGCCCCAGCATTTT. It specifies CAWSGSAGTSNQPQHF.

J is TRBJ1-2 and V is TRBV4-3, with TRBD1 as a possible D gene (5 bases). Germline CDR1 LGHNA, CDR2 YSLEER. The CDR3 length is 15 residues. Trimming took 0 bases from V and 4 from J, leaving 12 bases between them. CDR3 DNA sequence: TGCGCCAGCAGCCAAGATGATCGGGGACTCTATGGCTACACCTTC. Amino acid sequence: CASSQDDRGLYGYTF.

This clone was detected only once. CDR3 DNA sequence: TGTGCCATCAGGCACGGACTAGCGGGAGACTACGAGCAGTACTTC. Translating it yields CAIRHGLAGDYEQYF. The chain recombines TRBV10-3 with TRBJ2-7; TRBD2 matches at 13 bases. Trimming at V came to 6 bases and at J to 3 bases, leaving 5 bases not matched to a gene. The CDR3 length is 15 residues. Germline lookup yields CDR1 ENHRY and CDR2 SYGVKD.

This chain links TRBV6-5 with TRBJ2-7; D perhaps matches TRBD2 (6 bases). The CDR3 extends over 13 amino acids. The V end lost 7 bases, the J end lost 2 bases, and 12 bases lay between the germline ends. Germline V CDR1 and CDR2: MNHEY, SVGAGI. The chain's CDR3 is CASTGTLTYEQYF. CDR3 bases: TGTGCCAGCACGGGGACTCTCACCTACGAGCAGTACTTC.

The V call is TRBV11-2, the J call TRBJ2-7; 8 bases are shared with TRBD1. The CDR3 totals 14 residues. With 4 bases clipped from V and 4 bases from J, the junction kept 6 bases outside the gene matches. From germline, CDR1 is SGHAT and CDR2 FQNNGV. The CDR3 protein is CASSSSGGGYEQYF. In DNA form, the CDR3 reads TGTGCCAGCAGCTCCTCAGGGGGCGGATACGAGCAGTACTTC.

This chain uses TRBV7-9 with TRBJ2-4; 12 nucleotides agree with TRBD1. The CDR3 totals 14 residues. Germline V gives CDR1 SEHNR, CDR2 FQNEAQ (reference sequence). Losses at the gene ends were 5 bases for V and 7 bases for J; bases not matched to a gene: 3. Here the CDR3 reads CASSTGQGANIQYF. The DNA for the CDR3 is TGTGCCAGCAGCACGGGACAGGGGGCCAACATTCAGTACTTC.

The chain joins TRBV6-5 to TRBJ2-3; 9 bases map to TRBD1. The CDR3 sequence is 14 residues long. The V segment lost 10 bases and the J segment 2 bases; nucleotides outside the gene matches: 7. Germline V gene data show CDR1 as MNHEY and CDR2 as SVGAGI. The CDR3 DNA follows: TGTGCCAACGACAGGGGGGACTCCACAGATACGCAGTATTTT. Translating it yields CANDRGDSTDTQYF.

V gene TRBV19 combines with J gene TRBJ2-7, with a possible D match to TRBD2 (6 bases). This CDR3 contains 15 residues. Germline values: CDR1 LNHDA, CDR2 SQIVND (reference sequence). With 5 bases removed from V and 0 bases from J, the gap between germline ends came to 14 bases. CDR3 amino acids: CASSAGRGLSYEQYF. The CDR3 DNA reads TGTGCCAGTAGTGCGGGGCGGGGTCTCTCCTACGAGCAGTACTTC.

V is TRBV6-6 and J is TRBJ2-7; 9 bases line up with TRBD1. This CDR3 comprises 16 residues. V lost 5 bases to trimming and J lost 6 bases; unmatched junction nucleotides: 14. Germline V gene data show CDR1 as MNHNY and CDR2 as SVGAGI (reference sequence). The CDR3 bases are TGTGCCAGCAGTCTCCTCGTGGGGACAGGGTTGTCCGAGCAGTACTTC. It codes for CASSLLVGTGLSEQYF.

This clone occurred once. The V gene is TRBV27, the J gene TRBJ1-6; D might be TRBD1 (6 bases). Germline V lookup: CDR1 MNHEY, CDR2 SMNVEV (reference sequence). V was clipped by 8 bases and J by 7 bases, with 15 bases between them. This CDR3 comprises 14 residues. CDR3 in DNA: TGTGCCAGCTCAGTCCAGGGGAACAATTCACCCCTCCACTTT. Amino acids: CASSVQGNNSPLHF.

This clone has more than one count but fewer than ten. The chain has TRBV6-6 and TRBJ1-5; 8 bases line up with TRBD1. This CDR3 is 17 amino acids long. V dropped 5 bases and J dropped 6; count of bases not matched to a gene: 15. The V gene's germline CDR1 is MNHNY and CDR2 SVGAGI (reference sequence). CDR3 amino acids: CASSPDRGGLKGQPQHF. CDR3 bases: TGTGCCAGCAGTCCCGACAGGGGTGGTTTAAAGGGTCAGCCCCAGCATTTT.

The chain recombines TRBV6-6 with TRBJ1-5; D gene ambiguous. The CDR3 runs 14 residues. Germline V gene data show CDR1 as MNHNY and CDR2 as SVGAGI (reference sequence). V was shortened by 4 bases and J by 2 bases, with 9 bases between the two germline ends. The CDR3 reads CASSFYEGNQPQHF. The DNA of the CDR3 is TGTGCCAGCAGTTTTTACGAGGGCAATCAGCCCCAGCATTTT.

J is TRBJ2-3 and V is TRBV7-9; 9 nucleotides match TRBD1. This CDR3 has 16 amino acids. CDR1 and CDR2 (germline): SEHNR, FQNEAQ (reference sequence). J was trimmed by 5 bases and V by 5 bases; bases with no gene match: 11. The CDR3: CASSPWDREMQDTQYF. The CDR3 DNA is TGTGCCAGCAGCCCCTGGGACAGGGAGATGCAAGATACGCAGTATTTT.

The V and J genes are TRBV29-1 and TRBJ2-7, with unresolved D. Germline CDR1 is SQVTM and CDR2 is ANQGSEA. V lost 0 bases and J 2 bases, leaving 8 bases between the germline ends. CDR3 length: 13 amino acids. This CDR3 reads CSVEERTTYEQYF. The CDR3 bases are TGCAGCGTTGAAGAGAGAACCACCTACGAGCAGTACTTC.

This sequence joins TRBV5-1 and TRBJ2-5; TRBD1 agrees at 9 bases. Germline V gene sequence: CDR1 SGHRS, CDR2 YFSETQ. J was trimmed by 2 bases and V by 4 bases; bases with no gene match: 6. The CDR3 is 15 residues long. In DNA form, the CDR3 reads TGCGCCAGCAGCGTGACCGGGACAGGGCAAGAGACCCAGTACTTC. It yields the protein CASSVTGTGQETQYF.

The chain is built from TRBV2 and TRBJ1-2; D call uncertain. Germline CDR1 and CDR2: SNHLY and FYNNEI. The V gene lost 1 base and the J gene lost 4 bases, with 7 bases spanning the gap. CDR3 length equals 13 residues. In DNA form, the CDR3 reads TGTGCCAGCAGTGAAGGCAGCGGCTATGGCTACACCTTC. Amino acids: CASSEGSGYGYTF.

The V and J genes are TRBV9 and TRBJ2-2, with 10 positions matching TRBD1. The CDR3 has 16 residues. CDR1 is SGDLS, CDR2 YYNGEE, per germline. V was clipped by 2 bases and J by 1 base; unmatched bases: 2. The CDR3 loop is CASSVDRGRNTGELFF. In DNA, the CDR3 is TGTGCCAGCAGCGTCGACAGGGGGCGGAACACCGGGGAGCTGTTTTTT.

V and J are TRBV3-1 (or the pseudogene TRBV3-2) and TRBJ2-5, with D possibly being TRBD1 (6 bases). V lost 4 bases and J lost 4, with 19 bases in between. This CDR3 is built from 16 residues. Germline V lookup: CDR1 LGHDT, CDR2 YNNKEL (reference sequence). CDR3 in amino acids: CASSPFRTRGRETQYF. The CDR3 region has the DNA TGTGCCAGCAGCCCCTTTCGGACCAGGGGACGAGAGACCCAGTACTTC.

The V call is TRBV7-3, the J call TRBJ2-7, with TRBD1 matching 9 bases. V lost 3 bases to trimming and J lost 5 bases; unmatched junction nucleotides: 11. The CDR3 totals 16 residues. The germline CDR1 and CDR2 sequences are SGHTA and FQGTGA. DNA for the CDR3: TGTGCCAGCAGCTTGCTTCCGGGACAGGGTTCCAACGAGCAGTACTTC. It yields the protein CASSLLPGQGSNEQYF.

This chain connects TRBV27 to TRBJ2-7, with unresolved D. Germline CDR1 is MNHEY and CDR2 is SMNVEV (reference sequence). CDR3 size: 13 residues. V dropped 10 bases and J dropped 0 bases, with 13 bases sitting between them. CDR3 sequence (DNA): TGTGCCACCAGAGACTGGAGCTCCTACGAGCAGTACTTC. This translates into CATRDWSSYEQYF.

The genes are TRBV2 and TRBJ1-2; D is unresolved. Germline V gene lookup returns CDR1 SNHLY and CDR2 FYNNEI. V lost 7 bases and J 5 bases, leaving 11 bases between the germline ends. The CDR3 length is 12 residues. CDR3 loop: CASISFEYGYTF. The CDR3 bases are TGTGCCAGCATAAGCTTCGAGTATGGCTACACCTTC.

The chain uses TRBV9 and TRBJ2-5, with TRBD1 identical over 11 bases. Per the germline V gene, CDR1 is SGDLS and CDR2 is YYNGEE. Germline trimming cut 3 bases from V and 0 bases from J; bases unmatched to any gene: 1. The CDR3 length is 15 residues. The CDR3 loop reads CASSADRGHQETQYF. CDR3 DNA: TGTGCCAGCAGCGCGGACAGGGGGCACCAAGAGACCCAGTACTTC.

This clone has just one count. The chain couples TRBV5-4 to TRBJ1-1, with D tentatively TRBD1 (6 bases). V was trimmed by 0 bases and J by 0 bases, leaving 6 bases between them. Germline values: CDR1 SGHNT, CDR2 YYREEE (reference sequence). CDR3 size: 14 residues. CDR3 sequence reads: CASSLDRVNTEAFF. The CDR3, as DNA: TGTGCCAGCAGCTTGGACAGGGTGAACACTGAAGCTTTCTTT.